The clone carrying this T cell receptor beta chain was counted only a few times. Data came from immunoSEQ multiplex PCR; TCRdb stores just in-frame clones and leaves some out. The table shows 4,000 to 5,000 clones, with under 30% occurring only once. CDR3 length equals 13 residues. Trimming left V 0 bases short and J 2 bases short, with 5 bases between. Germline V gene lookup returns CDR1 SGHNT and CDR2 YYREEE (reference sequence). The source of the sample is a study of tumour-infiltrating T cells in Burkitt lymphoma. Background on the study: Overall and progression-free survival were predicted by productive clonality.

The source is a human donor with diffuse large B-cell lymphoma. V and J are TRBV5-4 and TRBJ1-2, with D unclear. The sequencing sample was made of tumor tissue. The CDR3 loop reads CASSLDKNYGYTF. In nucleotides, the CDR3 is TGTGCCAGCAGCTTGGACAAAAACTATGGCTACACCTTC.